The 23 T cell receptor beta chains reported below all come from one sample, sequenced in a study of T-cell memory formation after mild COVID-19. TCRdb reprocessed the 5' RACE reads with MiXCR, giving one entry per CDR3 protein. The table shows around 100,000 distinct CDR3 sequences, with more than 9.5% occurring only once. Source material: PBMCs or a T cell subset sorted from them (not recorded which). The receptor set was obtained from a man between 18 and 29 years old who had mild COVID-19 (a few samples of this study predate the infection). Cell type and time point are not known.

This clonotype was counted only a few times. J is TRBJ1-5 and V is TRBV5-5; D is undetermined. Germline V gene lookup returns CDR1 SGHKS and CDR2 YYEKEE (reference sequence). Trimming pared 0 bases from V and 0 bases from J, leaving 10 bases between. This CDR3 is 16 amino acids long. The CDR3 loop reads CASSLALDYSNQPQHF. The CDR3 DNA follows: TGTGCCAGCAGCTTGGCGTTAGACTATAGCAATCAGCCCCAGCATTTT.

This sequence joins TRBV12-2 and TRBJ2-7; the table's D call, TRBD1, was not checked against the DNA. TRBV12-2 is deemed a pseudogene. The CDR3 loop spans 16 amino acids. CDR3 protein: CASRLGGGTGEDEQYF. The CDR3 DNA reads as TGTGCAAGTCGCTTAGGCGGTGGGACAGGGGAAGACGAGCAGTACTTC.

The chain links TRBV4-1 to TRBJ2-3, with TRBD2 identical over 7 bases. Losses at the gene ends were 3 bases for V and 6 bases for J; bases not matched to a gene: 6. The CDR3 runs 14 residues. Looked up from germline, CDR1 is MGHRA and CDR2 is YSYEKL. The CDR3 coding sequence is TGCGCCAGCAGCCACGGACTAGGTGACGATACGCAGTATTTT. It translates to CASSHGLGDDTQYF.

J is TRBJ2-1 and V is TRBV6-6; 10 bases match TRBD2. Losses at the gene ends were 2 bases for V and 8 bases for J; bases not matched to a gene: 0. This CDR3 has 13 residues. Germline CDR1 is MNHNY and CDR2 is SVGAGI (reference sequence). Here the CDR3 reads CASSYLAGDEQFF. The CDR3, as DNA: TGTGCCAGCAGTTACCTAGCGGGGGATGAGCAGTTCTTC.

V usage is TRBV4-1 and J usage is TRBJ1-1, with 8 bases fitting TRBD1. The CDR3 runs 17 residues. The V gene end was trimmed by 3 bases and the J gene end by 10 bases; junction bases not matched to a gene: 19. Germline V CDR1 and CDR2: MGHRA, YSYEKL. CDR3 residues: CASSQLSRDRIKRGAFF. The CDR3 DNA is TGCGCCAGCAGCCAGCTGTCCCGGGACAGGATCAAGCGTGGAGCTTTCTTT.

In this sample, this clonotype turned up a few times. V gene TRBV19 combines with J gene TRBJ2-1, with a tentative D call TRBD2 (5 bases). Trimming left V 5 bases short and J 2 bases short, with 10 bases between. Germline V CDR1 and CDR2: LNHDA, SQIVND (reference sequence). This CDR3 is built from 14 residues. The CDR3 is CASSREGTYNEQFF. The CDR3 nucleotides read TGTGCCAGTAGTCGAGAGGGAACCTACAATGAGCAGTTCTTC.

This clonotype has more than one count but fewer than ten. The chain uses TRBV4-3 and TRBJ2-2, with D tentatively TRBD2 (7 bases). Germline CDR1 LGHNA, CDR2 YSLEER. Trimming cost V 7 bases and J 7 bases, with 25 bases left between them. This CDR3 has 17 residues. The CDR3 nucleotides read TGCGCCAGCACCCCGGAGGGGGGGGCCAGGGTTGACGGGGAGCTGTTTTTT. Its protein product is CASTPEGGARVDGELFF.

A few counts support this clonotype. The chain couples TRBV27 to TRBJ1-6, with TRBD1 as a possible D gene (5 bases). V was cut by 2 bases and J by 7 bases, with 15 bases left in between. The CDR3 contains 16 residues. The germline V gene encodes CDR1 MNHEY and CDR2 SMNVEV (reference sequence). The CDR3 region has the DNA TGTGCCAGCAGTTTACCCCCGGGACCGGGAAATTCACCCCTCCACTTT. It encodes CASSLPPGPGNSPLHF.

This clonotype was picked up a small number of times. The rearrangement joins TRBV6-5 to TRBJ1-1; D perhaps matches TRBD1 (5 bases). The germline V and J ends were trimmed by 6 bases and 7 bases, with 12 bases remaining between them. CDR3 size: 12 residues. The germline V gene has CDR1 MNHEY and CDR2 SVGAGI. The CDR3 nucleotides are TGTGCCAGCAGCCACGCGGACAATGAAGCTTTCTTT. Translating gives CASSHADNEAFF.

This clonotype was seen only a few times. The V gene is TRBV7-9, the J gene TRBJ2-5, with 10 bases matching TRBD1. Germline-derived CDR1 and CDR2 are SEHNR and FQNEAQ (reference sequence). The CDR3 totals 17 residues. V gave up 4 bases and J gave up 5 bases; unmatched junction bases: 13. CDR3 in DNA: TGTGCCAGCAGCTCAGAGAGACAGGGGGCTCTGGGGGAGACCCAGTACTTC. This gives the protein CASSSERQGALGETQYF.

This clonotype was counted many times. The rearrangement links TRBV6-6 to TRBJ2-7, with D unresolved. V gave up 4 bases and J gave up 8 bases, with 15 bases separating them. Germline CDR1 is MNHNY and CDR2 is SVGAGI (reference sequence). CDR3 length: 13 residues. CDR3: CASSSGGVPKQYV. The CDR3 DNA follows: TGTGCCAGCAGTTCAGGTGGTGTCCCGAAGCAGTACGTC.

In its sample, this clonotype was seen a few times. The chain is built from TRBV28 and TRBJ1-2; 8 bases are shared with TRBD1. The CDR3 runs to 14 residues. J lost 8 bases, V lost 7 bases, and 12 bases had no gene match. Germline V gene sequence: CDR1 MDHEN, CDR2 SYDVKM. The CDR3 spells CASIDPDRANGYTF. The DNA of the CDR3 is TGTGCCAGCATCGACCCGGACAGGGCCAACGGCTACACCTTC.

The rearrangement uses TRBV6-4 and TRBJ2-1; a weak D match, TRBD2 (7 bases). The V end lost 3 bases, the J end lost 7 bases, and 16 bases lay between the germline ends. Germline CDR1 MRHNA, CDR2 SNTAGT. The length of the CDR3 is 15 residues. CDR3 in DNA: TGTGCCAGCAGTGATCTGGGGGGGGCCGGTAATGAGCAGTTCTTC. Protein product: CASSDLGGAGNEQFF.

This clonotype was picked up many times. CDR3 DNA: TGTGCCAGCAGTCTTAGAAACAGGGCCGCAAGTGAGAATGAGCAGTTCTTC. It is translated as CASSLRNRAASENEQFF. The V gene is TRBV6-6, the J gene TRBJ2-1; D may be TRBD1 (6 bases). Germline loops: CDR1 MNHNY, CDR2 SVGAGI (reference sequence). Trimming left V 5 bases short and J 7 bases short, with 24 bases between. The CDR3 is made up of 17 amino acids.

There are a few counts of this clonotype. The chain uses TRBV19 and TRBJ1-2; tentatively, D is TRBD1 (5 bases). Germline loops: CDR1 LNHDA, CDR2 SQIVND (reference sequence). V shed 5 bases and J shed 8 bases, with 21 bases lying between them. The CDR3 has 15 amino acids. CDR3 region: CASSLRDAYSEGYTF. The CDR3 nucleotides read TGTGCCAGTAGTCTACGGGACGCTTATTCGGAAGGCTACACCTTC.

The rearrangement uses TRBV5-1 and TRBJ2-7; D is ambiguous. V lost 0 bases and J lost 1, with 8 bases in between. Germline lookup yields CDR1 SGHRS and CDR2 YFSETQ. The CDR3 length is 14 residues. The CDR3 coding sequence is TGCGCCAGCAGCTTGGTCCTAACGTCCTACGAGCAGTACTTC. It translates to CASSLVLTSYEQYF.

This clonotype has more than one count but fewer than ten. This chain uses TRBV7-9 with TRBJ2-3; D is uncertain. The CDR3 has 10 amino acids. V was trimmed by 7 bases and J by 6 bases, leaving 5 bases between them. Germline V CDR1 and CDR2: SEHNR, FQNEAQ (reference sequence). CDR3 DNA sequence: TGTGCCAGCAACGGGGATACGCAGTATTTT. Its translation: CASNGDTQYF.

This clonotype was seen more than once but under ten times. V and J are TRBV24-1 and TRBJ1-2; D is ambiguous. Deletions cut 4 bases from V and 7 bases from J, with 12 bases between. The germline V gene has CDR1 KGHDR and CDR2 SFDVKD. The CDR3 sequence is 13 residues long. The CDR3 sequence: CATSDTGGRGYTF. The CDR3 nucleotides are TGTGCCACCAGTGACACGGGAGGGCGTGGCTACACCTTC.

This sequence joins TRBV4-3 and TRBJ2-7; possibly TRBD1 or TRBD2 for D (6 bases each). This CDR3 is 15 amino acids long. The germline V gene encodes CDR1 LGHNA and CDR2 YSLEER. V shed 0 bases and J shed 6 bases, with 15 bases lying between them. The CDR3 sequence: CASSQDRGWGAEQYF. CDR3 nucleotides: TGCGCCAGCAGCCAAGATCGGGGGTGGGGGGCCGAGCAGTACTTC.

This clonotype was picked up many times. The rearrangement uses TRBV3-1 and TRBJ1-2; 7 bases line up with TRBD1. Losses at the gene ends were 5 bases for V and 8 bases for J; bases not matched to a gene: 11. The CDR3 totals 14 residues. The germline V gene encodes CDR1 LGHDT and CDR2 YNNKEL (reference sequence). CDR3 sequence: CASSAQGPLDGYTF. The CDR3 DNA reads TGTGCCAGCAGCGCACAGGGGCCTCTCGACGGCTACACCTTC.

The V and J genes are TRBV7-8 and TRBJ2-7; D is unclear. V shed 3 bases and J shed 5 bases, with 11 bases lying between them. The CDR3 is 13 residues long. Germline CDR1 SGHVS, CDR2 FQNEAQ. In nucleotides, the CDR3 is TGTGCCAGCAGCTTGGGCTCCCAAAACGAGCAGTACGTC. Protein sequence: CASSLGSQNEQYV.

This clonotype was detected only a few times. The chain has TRBV21-1 and TRBJ2-7; the table's D call TRBD2 went unverified against the DNA. TRBV21-1 is described as a pseudogene. This CDR3 contains 16 residues. The CDR3 region is CASSKVRQGVDYEQYF. The DNA of the CDR3 is TGTGCCAGCAGCAAAGTACGGCAGGGTGTAGATTACGAGCAGTACTTC.

This clonotype was picked up a small number of times. The chain carries TRBV7-2 and TRBJ2-1; D remains ambiguous. Germline V CDR1 and CDR2: SGHTA, FQGNSA. Trimming shortened V by 2 bases and J by 0 bases, and 11 bases separated the two germline ends. CDR3 length equals 16 residues. This chain's CDR3 is CASSLRPLDSYNEQFF. The DNA of the CDR3 is TGTGCCAGCAGCTTACGGCCCCTAGACTCCTACAATGAGCAGTTCTTC.